The 18 T cell receptor beta chains below come from one sample, sequenced in a study of blood T cell repertoires in COVID-19. Method: immunoSEQ multiplex PCR; TCRdb's copy keeps in-frame clones and lacks some. The sample lists roughly 90,000 clones, roughly 89% seen once, with about 5.2% in the top ten. Sequences were obtained from peripheral blood. The receptors shown here come from a woman aged 80 or older with active COVID-19.

A single count supports this clone. This chain connects TRBV6-2 or TRBV6-3 to TRBJ1-2; perhaps TRBD1 as D (5 bases). Germline CDR1 reads MNHEY; CDR2 reads SVGEGT. The V gene lost 4 bases and the J gene lost 0 bases, with 12 bases spanning the gap. The CDR3 runs to 15 residues. CDR3 nucleotides: TGTGCCAGCAGTTCATCAGGGCGAGCTAACTATGGCTACACCTTC. Translation: CASSSSGRANYGYTF.

The J gene is TRBJ1-2, the V gene TRBV18; D is perhaps TRBD1 (6 bases). V lost 5 bases, J lost 3 bases, and 10 bases lay in between. The CDR3 spans 13 residues. Germline V lookup: CDR1 KGHSH, CDR2 LQKENI. CDR3 in amino acids: CASSSNRDYGYTF. The CDR3 bases are TGTGCCAGCTCATCCAACAGGGACTATGGCTACACCTTC.

The chain carries TRBV18 and TRBJ2-3; D is ambiguous. The CDR3 covers 14 residues. Germline CDR1 and CDR2: KGHSH and LQKENI. V lost 0 bases and J lost 5, with 9 bases in between. The CDR3 nucleotides read TGTGCCAGCTCACCACCGGCTGAGCGAGATACGCAGTATTTT. Amino acids: CASSPPAERDTQYF.

The gene calls are TRBV14 and TRBJ2-1; 7 nucleotides line up with TRBD2. Germline V gene data show CDR1 as SGHDN and CDR2 as FVKESK. With 0 bases clipped from V and 7 bases from J, the junction kept 9 bases outside the gene matches. CDR3 size: 16 residues. The CDR3 DNA reads as TGTGCCAGCAGCCAAGACCCTAGCGGAGTGCTTAATGAGCAGTTCTTC. Protein product: CASSQDPSGVLNEQFF. Complete variable domain (other parts from reference TRBV14 and TRBJ2-1): EAGVTQFPSHSVIEKGQTVTLRCDPISGHDNLYWYRRVMGKEIKFLLHFVKESKQDESGMPNNRFLAERTGGTYSTLKVQPAELEDSGVYFCASSQDPSGVLNEQFFGPGTRLTVL.

The rearrangement uses TRBV7-3 and TRBJ2-2; 8 bases are shared with TRBD2. The CDR3 loop spans 16 amino acids. CDR1 and CDR2 from the germline V gene are SGHTA and FQGTGA. V trimming: 5 bases; J trimming: 1 base; junction bases outside the gene matches: 6. This CDR3 reads CASSLQSGRNTGELFF. As DNA, the CDR3 is TGTGCCAGCAGCCTTCAAAGCGGGAGGAACACCGGGGAGCTGTTTTTT.

The table lists this clone with a few counts. The V call is TRBV18, the J call TRBJ2-1, with 7 bases matching TRBD2. CDR1 is KGHSH, CDR2 LQKENI, per germline. V shed 4 bases and J 3 bases; nucleotides not matched to a gene: 6. The CDR3 runs 15 residues. CDR3 protein: CASSLGGSGYNEQFF. The CDR3, as DNA: TGTGCCAGCTCACTCGGCGGGAGCGGCTACAATGAGCAGTTCTTC.

This chain links TRBV21-1 with TRBJ2-7; the listed D gene, TRBD2, was not tested against the DNA. TRBV21-1 is marked as a pseudogene. This CDR3 is 14 amino acids long. The CDR3 nucleotides are TGTGCCAGCAGCAAAGTGGATAGCGGCTACGAGCAGTACTTC. Encoded protein: CASSKVDSGYEQYF.

With respect to this clone: The junction does not match germline at one end; this may be a read error. V usage is TRBV6-1 and J usage is TRBJ2-1; 8 bases align to TRBD2. In germline, CDR1 is MNHNS, CDR2 SASEGT. The CDR3 is 15 amino acids. The CDR3: CASREGVTSAGEQFF. The CDR3 DNA follows: TGTGCCAGCAGGGAAGGGGTGACTAGCGCAGGTGAGCAGTTCTTC.

The chain has TRBV7-2 and TRBJ1-2, with D possibly being TRBD1 (5 bases). The germline CDR1 and CDR2 sequences are SGHTA and FQGNSA. This CDR3 contains 14 residues. V was shortened by 0 bases and J by 2 bases, with 7 bases between the two germline ends. The CDR3 spells CASSLAAGNYGYTF. The CDR3 DNA reads TGTGCCAGCAGCTTAGCGGCAGGGAACTATGGCTACACCTTC.

Only one count was recorded for this clone. The CDR3 nucleotides are TGTGCCAGCAGCGACAAACTCCAAGAGACCCAGTACTTC. Translated: CASSDKLQETQYF. The V and J genes are TRBV12-3 or TRBV12-4 and TRBJ2-5; D is uncertain. CDR3 size: 13 residues. V lost 6 bases and J lost 1, with 9 bases in between.

J is TRBJ1-1 and V is TRBV6-4; 7 bases map to TRBD1. The CDR3 spans 14 residues. Germline V gene data show CDR1 as MRHNA and CDR2 as SNTAGT. Trimming cost V 4 bases and J 4 bases; bases outside gene matches: 6. The CDR3 coding sequence is TGTGCCAGCAGTGCCACGGGACAGATCACTGAAGCTTTCTTT. It codes for CASSATGQITEAFF.

This clone occurred a few times. The genes are TRBV6-5 and TRBJ1-6; D is uncertain. The CDR3 sequence is 12 residues long. V lost 2 bases, J lost 7 bases, and 3 bases lay in between. From germline, CDR1 is MNHEY and CDR2 SVGAGI. The CDR3 sequence is CASSYRNSPLHF. The CDR3 nucleotides are TGTGCCAGCAGTTACCGGAATTCACCCCTCCACTTT.

V usage is TRBV12-3 or TRBV12-4 and J usage is TRBJ2-2, with D unclear. This CDR3 has 12 amino acids. The V and J ends lost 6 bases and 6 bases respectively, with 8 bases between them. The CDR3 DNA reads TGTGCCAGCAGCCTGGGCGCCGGGGAGCTGTTTTTT. It yields the protein CASSLGAGELFF.

The genes are TRBV5-6 and TRBJ1-2; D remains unclear. Germline CDR1 reads SGHDT; CDR2 reads YYEEEE. Trimming stripped 0 bases from V and 9 bases from J, with 9 bases between. The CDR3 has 12 residues. CDR3 DNA: TGTGCCAGCAGCTTGGATCGGGGTCGCTACACCTTC. Its translation: CASSLDRGRYTF.

In this sample, this clone turned up a few times. The rearrangement uses TRBV6-2 or TRBV6-3 and TRBJ1-1, with D perhaps matching TRBD1 (5 bases). Germline loops: CDR1 MNHEY, CDR2 SVGEGT. The CDR3 is made up of 19 amino acids. Trimming shortened V by 2 bases and J by 1 base, and 23 bases separated the two germline ends. The chain's CDR3 is CASSYRRLAGQDQNTEAFF. The CDR3, as DNA: TGTGCCAGCAGTTACCGTCGGTTGGCAGGGCAGGATCAGAACACTGAAGCTTTCTTT.

This clone has just one count. The CDR3 bases are TGTGCCAGCAGCTTGACTAGCGGGAGGGCCCAAGAGACCCAGTACTTC. Residues: CASSLTSGRAQETQYF. V gene TRBV7-9 combines with J gene TRBJ2-5; TRBD2 aligns across 14 bases. Germline values: CDR1 SEHNR, CDR2 FQNEAQ (reference sequence). This CDR3 has 16 residues. V trimming: 3 bases; J trimming: 1 base; junction bases outside the gene matches: 1.

This clone showed up just a few times. The chain joins TRBV2 to TRBJ2-4, with a weak D call TRBD1 (6 bases). Germline V gene lookup returns CDR1 SNHLY and CDR2 FYNNEI. The CDR3 runs to 16 residues. The ends were cut back, 2 bases at V and 1 base at J, with 12 bases in the middle. CDR3 in DNA: TGTGCCAGCAGTGAATACGGAACAGGGGCCAAAAACATTCAGTACTTC. It yields the protein CASSEYGTGAKNIQYF.

The CDR3 region is CASSVDRGVGNTIYF. As DNA, the CDR3 is TGTGCCAGCAGCGTAGACAGGGGAGTAGGCAACACCATATATTTT. The chain uses TRBV9 and TRBJ1-3, with TRBD1 matching 7 bases. CDR3 size: 15 residues. In germline, CDR1 is SGDLS, CDR2 YYNGEE. Trimming cost V 0 bases and J 7 bases; bases outside gene matches: 7. The whole variable domain, filled in from reference TRBV9 and TRBJ1-3, reads DSGVTQTPKHLITATGQRVTLRCSPRSGDLSVYWYQQSLDQGLQFLIQYYNGEERAKGNILERFSAQQFPDLHSELNLSSLELGDSALYFCASSVDRGVGNTIYFGEGSWLTVV.